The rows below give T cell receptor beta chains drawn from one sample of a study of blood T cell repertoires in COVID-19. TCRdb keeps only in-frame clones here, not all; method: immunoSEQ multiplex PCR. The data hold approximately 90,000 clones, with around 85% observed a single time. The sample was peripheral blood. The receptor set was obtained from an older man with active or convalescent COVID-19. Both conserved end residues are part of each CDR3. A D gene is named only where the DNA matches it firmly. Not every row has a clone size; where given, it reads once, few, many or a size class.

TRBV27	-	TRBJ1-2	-	CASMPGGSSYGYTF	TGTGCCAGCATGCCGGGGGGATCGAGCTATGGCTACACCTTC
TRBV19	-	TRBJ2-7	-	CASSPSNAGSQYF	TGTGCCAGTAGTCCAAGTAACGCAGGGTCGCAGTACTTC
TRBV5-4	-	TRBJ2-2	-	CASSLDQYTGELFF	TGTGCCAGCAGCTTGGATCAGTACACCGGGGAGCTGTTTTTT
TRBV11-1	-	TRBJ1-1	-	CASSLGRSNTEAFF	TGTGCCAGCAGCTTAGGACGGAGCAACACTGAAGCTTTCTTT
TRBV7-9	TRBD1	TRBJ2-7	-	CASSFPPDRGLYEQYF	TGTGCCAGCAGCTTCCCCCCCGACAGGGGGCTTTACGAGCAGTACTTC
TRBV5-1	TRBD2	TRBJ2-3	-	CASHSDGAGVDTQYF	TGCGCCAGCCACTCGGACGGCGCGGGGGTGGATACGCAGTATTTT
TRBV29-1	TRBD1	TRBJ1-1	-	CSTRQGDTEAFF	TGCAGTACCCGACAGGGAGACACTGAAGCTTTCTTT
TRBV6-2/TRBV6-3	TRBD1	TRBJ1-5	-	CASSPPDRGPEYSNQPQHF	TGTGCCAGCAGCCCACCGGACAGGGGGCCCGAGTATAGCAATCAGCCCCAGCATTTT
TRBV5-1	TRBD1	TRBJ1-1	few	CASSLVGQGAEAFF	TGCGCCAGCAGCTTGGTGGGACAGGGGGCTGAAGCTTTCTTT
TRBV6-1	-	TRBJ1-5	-	CASSGLFTGSSNQPQHF	TGTGCCAGCAGTGGCCTGTTCACCGGTTCGAGCAATCAGCCCCAGCATTTT
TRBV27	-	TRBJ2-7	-	CASSLRGGGGTYEQYF	TGTGCCAGCAGTCTGCGTGGGGGCGGGGGTACGTACGAGCAGTACTTC
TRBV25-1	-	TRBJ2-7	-	CASSVGAPYEQYF	TGTGCCAGCAGTGTAGGGGCCCCCTACGAGCAGTACTTC
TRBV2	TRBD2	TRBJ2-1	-	CASRGTSGGYNEQFF	TGTGCCAGCAGGGGGACTAGCGGGGGATACAATGAGCAGTTCTTC
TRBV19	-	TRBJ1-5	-	CASSIAYSNQPQHF	TGTGCCAGTAGTATTGCCTATAGCAATCAGCCCCAGCATTTT
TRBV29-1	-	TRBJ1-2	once	CSVLGNERGYTF	TGCAGCGTCCTCGGGAACGAGCGGGGCTACACCTTC
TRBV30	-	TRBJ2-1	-	CAWSVIPNEQFF	TGTGCCTGGAGTGTAATTCCAAATGAGCAGTTCTTC
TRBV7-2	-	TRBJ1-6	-	CASSPYRDSPLHF	TGTGCCAGCAGTCCGTACAGGGACTCACCCCTCCACTTT
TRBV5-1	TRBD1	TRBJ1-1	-	CASNSKGANTEAFF	TGCGCCAGCAATTCTAAGGGGGCTAACACTGAAGCTTTCTTT
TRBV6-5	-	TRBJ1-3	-	CASKRGGSGNTIYF	TGTGCCAGCAAAAGAGGGGGATCTGGAAACACCATATATTTT
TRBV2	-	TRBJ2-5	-	CASSEWRGPRQETQYF	TGTGCCAGCAGTGAATGGCGGGGCCCCCGGCAAGAGACCCAGTACTTC
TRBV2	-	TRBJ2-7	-	CATQGGRVSGEQYF	TGTGCCACCCAAGGGGGTAGGGTGAGCGGCGAGCAGTACTTC
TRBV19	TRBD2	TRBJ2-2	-	CASILWRGGPSGELFF	TGTGCCAGTATCCTTTGGCGGGGGGGGCCTTCCGGGGAGCTGTTTTTT
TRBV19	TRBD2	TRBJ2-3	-	CASSPRTSGDTDTQYF	TGTGCCAGTAGTCCTCGGACTAGCGGGGACACAGATACGCAGTATTTT
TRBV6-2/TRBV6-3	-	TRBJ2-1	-	CASSLTELGEQFF	TGTGCCAGCAGTTTAACAGAACTGGGTGAGCAGTTCTTC
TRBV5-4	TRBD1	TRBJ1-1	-	CASSSRQGAMNTEAFF	TGTGCCAGCAGTTCTCGACAGGGGGCAATGAACACTGAAGCTTTCTTT
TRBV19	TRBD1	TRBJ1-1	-	CASKRGQGAPNTEAFF	TGTGCCAGTAAAAGGGGGCAGGGGGCACCGAACACTGAAGCTTTCTTT
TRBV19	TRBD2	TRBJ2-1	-	CASSLPGTIGDEQFF	TGTGCCAGTAGCCTCCCTGGGACTATCGGCGATGAGCAGTTCTTC
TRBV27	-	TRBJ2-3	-	CASSRGRGYTDTQYF	TGTGCCAGCAGTCGAGGCAGGGGCTACACAGATACGCAGTATTTT